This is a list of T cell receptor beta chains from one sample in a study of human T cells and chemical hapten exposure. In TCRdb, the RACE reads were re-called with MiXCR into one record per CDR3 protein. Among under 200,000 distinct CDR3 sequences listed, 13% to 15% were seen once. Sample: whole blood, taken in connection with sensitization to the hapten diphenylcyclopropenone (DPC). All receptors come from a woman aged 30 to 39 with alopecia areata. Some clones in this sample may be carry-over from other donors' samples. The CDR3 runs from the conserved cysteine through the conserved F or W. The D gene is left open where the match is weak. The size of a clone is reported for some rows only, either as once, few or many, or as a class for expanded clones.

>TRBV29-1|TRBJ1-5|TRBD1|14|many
CSVAQGASNQPQHF
TGCAGCGTTGCCCAGGGGGCGAGCAATCAGCCCCAGCATTTT
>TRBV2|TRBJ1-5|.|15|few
CASTGDGFSNQPQHF
TGTGCCAGCACAGGGGACGGCTTTAGCAATCAGCCCCAGCATTTT
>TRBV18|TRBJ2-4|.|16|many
CASSPPGGLSRNIQYF
TGTGCCAGCTCACCACCGGGCGGACTATCAAGAAACATTCAGTACTTC
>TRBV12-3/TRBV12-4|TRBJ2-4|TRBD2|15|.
CASSAGELVLDIQYF
TGTGCCAGCAGTGCGGGGGAATTGGTTTTGGACATTCAGTACTTC
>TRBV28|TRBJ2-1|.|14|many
CASKVASANNEQFF
TGTGCCAGCAAAGTAGCCTCTGCCAACAATGAGCAGTTCTTC
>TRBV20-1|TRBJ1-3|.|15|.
CSAREVSPGGNTIYF
TGCAGTGCTAGAGAAGTGTCGCCCGGTGGAAACACCATATATTTT
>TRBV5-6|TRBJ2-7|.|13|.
CASSLSASYEQYF
TGTGCCAGCAGCTTGTCGGCCTCCTACGAGCAGTACTTC
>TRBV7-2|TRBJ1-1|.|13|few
CASSLARYTEAFF
TGTGCCAGCAGCTTAGCAAGGTACACTGAAGCTTTCTTT
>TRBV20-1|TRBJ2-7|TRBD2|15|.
CSAKKLAGGRYEQYF
TGCAGTGCTAAGAAACTAGCGGGGGGGCGATACGAGCAGTACTTC
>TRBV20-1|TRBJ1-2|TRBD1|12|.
CSADGQGKSYTF
TGCAGTGCTGATGGACAGGGGAAAAGCTACACCTTC
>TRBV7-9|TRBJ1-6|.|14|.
CASSLVTDNSPLHF
TGTGCCAGCAGCTTAGTTACGGATAATTCACCCCTCCACTTT
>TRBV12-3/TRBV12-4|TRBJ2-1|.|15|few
CASSRRHWSANEQFF
TGTGCCAGCAGTCGTCGACATTGGTCCGCCAATGAGCAGTTCTTC
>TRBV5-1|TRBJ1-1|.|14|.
CASSPGRGNTEAFF
TGCGCCAGCAGCCCAGGCAGGGGGAACACTGAAGCTTTCTTT
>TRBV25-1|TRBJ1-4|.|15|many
CASSATVATNEKLFF
TGTGCCAGCAGTGCGACAGTCGCAACTAATGAAAAACTGTTTTTT
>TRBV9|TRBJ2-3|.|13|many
CASSETFTDTQYF
TGTGCCAGCAGCGAGACTTTCACAGATACGCAGTATTTT
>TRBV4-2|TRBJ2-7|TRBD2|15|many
CASSQDLAGLYEQYF
TGTGCCAGCAGCCAAGATCTAGCGGGCCTCTACGAGCAGTACTTC
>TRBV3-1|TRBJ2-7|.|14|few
CASSRARDAYEQYF
TGTGCCAGCAGCCGGGCTAGAGACGCCTACGAGCAGTACTTC